This T cell receptor beta chain appears in the sequencing data of a study of T cells after yellow fever vaccination. Study context: Libraries from low-cell-number fractions were prepared with the SMART-Seq v4 Ultra Low Input RNA kit. Whole-study findings and limits: Most clones from primary vaccination were detected again post-booster (about 96% CD4, 88% CD8).

This clonotype was seen repeatedly, ten times or more. Its specificity is unknown. The V end lost 4 bases, the J end lost 1 base, and 21 bases lay between the germline ends. Germline CDR1 and CDR2: MNHNS and SASEGT. CDR3 length: 18 amino acids. UMIs were added to TCR cDNA along with a universal primer site when it was made by 5'RACE template switching. TCRdb ran MiXCR on the 5' RACE reads and lists one entry per CDR3 protein. The data contain 310,000 or so distinct CDR3 sequences, roughly 4% of them singletons. The sequence came from a man aged 18 to 30 who received the YFV17D yellow fever vaccine. The chain has TRBV6-1 and TRBJ2-3; D unclear. The sample here was PBMCs, taken on the day of the yellow fever booster vaccination. CDR3 coding DNA: TGTGCCAGCAGTGCCTACTTTCCTTCTCCCACGGGCACAGATACGCAGTATTTT. Encoded protein: CASSAYFPSPTGTDTQYF.